The T cell receptor (beta chain) under discussion was sequenced for a study of blood T cells in healthy people across ages. Donors each provided ten milliliters of peripheral blood. The authors extracted at least 6 micrograms of total RNA per sample. To note about this clonotype: Its specificity is unknown.

With a J-beta primer mix and a sample-barcoded 5' primer, a second PCR ran about 6 to 11 cycles. Each CDR3 protein is one row after TCRdb ran MiXCR on the 5' RACE reads. The sample has over a million distinct CDR3 sequences, around 55% seen once. Study-level results: Older age went with lower TCR beta diversity per million T cells, in a roughly linear way. Investigators treated diversity estimates from one million T cells as underestimates.

The CDR3 is made up of 15 amino acids. CDR1 and CDR2 from the germline V gene are SQVTM and ANQGSEA. V was pared by 7 bases and J by 2 bases, with 21 bases between. Source material: blood. The chain recombines TRBV29-1 with TRBJ2-7; D is possibly TRBD1 or TRBD2 (5 bases each). The sequence derives from a man aged 18 to 30 in good health. The CDR3 loop is CSAHGGDRQTYEQYF. CDR3 bases: TGCAGCGCCCATGGTGGGGACCGACAAACCTACGAGCAGTACTTC.